These T cell receptor beta chains were read from a single sample in a study of blood T cell repertoires in COVID-19. The method was immunoSEQ multiplex PCR; TCRdb's version includes in-frame clones alone and lacks a portion of them. The repertoire has approximately 100,000 clones, 65% to 85% of them found once; the top ten carry roughly 6.3%. The sequenced sample consisted of peripheral blood. All receptors derive from a man between 60 and 70 years old with acute or convalescent COVID-19. CDR3s include the opening cysteine and the closing phenylalanine or tryptophan. Fields, in order: D gene, V gene, J gene, clone size, CDR3 length, CDR3 protein, CDR3 DNA. D genes are given only for firm matches. Clone size is shown for a subset of rows, as once, few, many or a class of expanded clone.

>-|TRBV30|TRBJ2-3|-|13
CAWIEVASTTQYF
TGTGCCTGGATCGAAGTGGCTAGCACGACGCAGTATTTT
>-|TRBV2|TRBJ1-3|-|16
CASSGQTMGSGNTIYF
TGTGCCAGCAGTGGACAGACGATGGGCTCTGGAAACACCATATATTTT
>TRBD1|TRBV3-1/TRBV3-2|TRBJ2-2|-|15
CASRRDRGLAGELFF
TGTGCCAGCAGACGGGACAGGGGGCTTGCCGGGGAGCTGTTTTTT
>TRBD1|TRBV11-3|TRBJ2-3|-|15
CASSLEPTGTDTQYF
TGTGCCAGCAGCTTAGAGCCGACAGGGACAGATACGCAGTATTTT
>-|TRBV7-9|TRBJ1-2|-|12
CASSRGSGGYTF
TGTGCCAGCAGCCGGGGATCAGGAGGCTACACCTTC
>-|TRBV5-4|TRBJ2-2|few|14
CASSSTGSTGELFF
TGTGCCAGCAGTTCAACAGGGTCCACCGGGGAGCTGTTTTTT
>-|TRBV5-1|TRBJ1-6|once|15
CASSLSGLVNSPLHF
TGCGCCAGCAGCCTATCAGGGTTGGTAAATTCACCCCTCCACTTT
>-|TRBV29-1|TRBJ2-1|few|15
CSVEGTDSSYNEQFF
TGCAGCGTTGAAGGGACGGACAGCTCCTACAATGAGCAGTTCTTC
>-|TRBV10-3|TRBJ1-2|-|13
CAISGGGFYGYTF
TGTGCCATCAGTGGAGGGGGATTCTATGGCTACACCTTC
>TRBD1|TRBV19|TRBJ1-1|-|13
CASRTGGGTEAFF
TGTGCCAGTAGAACAGGGGGTGGCACTGAAGCTTTCTTT
>-|TRBV10-3|TRBJ2-7|-|12
CATSRNNYEQYF
TGTGCCACCTCACGTAACAACTACGAGCAGTACTTC
>-|TRBV9|TRBJ1-2|-|14
CASSVGPGVYGYTF
TGTGCCAGCAGCGTAGGGCCAGGGGTATATGGCTACACCTTC
>-|TRBV5-8|TRBJ1-4|-|14
CASSHGQSNEKLFF
TGTGCCAGCAGCCACGGACAGTCTAATGAAAAACTGTTTTTT
>-|TRBV6-6|TRBJ2-7|-|15
CASSYTAAPRDEQYF
TGTGCCAGCAGTTACACGGCAGCCCCGAGGGACGAGCAGTACTTC
>TRBD1|TRBV9|TRBJ1-1|once|14
CASSPGGGNTEAFF
TGTGCCAGCAGCCCAGGGGGCGGGAACACTGAAGCTTTCTTT
>-|TRBV6-5|TRBJ1-5|-|12
CASGRGNQPQHF
TGTGCCAGCGGCAGGGGCAATCAGCCCCAGCATTTT
>-|TRBV5-1|TRBJ1-5|-|16
CASSPGTGYSNQPQHF
TGCGCCAGCAGCCCCGGGACTGGTTATAGCAATCAGCCCCAGCATTTT
>TRBD2|TRBV27|TRBJ2-1|-|13
CASSLGGGSEQFF
TGTGCCAGCAGTTTGGGCGGGGGGAGTGAGCAGTTCTTC
>TRBD2|TRBV19|TRBJ2-2|-|17
CASSISSGGANTGELFF
TGTGCCAGTAGTATATCTAGCGGGGGGGCAAACACCGGGGAGCTGTTTTTT
>TRBD1|TRBV29-1|TRBJ2-4|-|16
CSVEGLQGTSKNIQYF
TGCAGCGTTGAAGGTCTACAGGGGACCTCCAAAAACATTCAGTACTTC
>-|TRBV7-2|TRBJ1-1|-|15
CASSPRPGATTEAFF
TGTGCCAGCAGCCCAAGGCCAGGGGCGACCACTGAAGCTTTCTTT
>-|TRBV10-3|TRBJ1-5|once|16
CAISGFPGPAGQPQHF
TGTGCCATCAGTGGATTCCCGGGACCGGCGGGGCAGCCCCAGCATTTT
>-|TRBV30|TRBJ2-1|-|13
CAWSVSVYNEQFF
TGTGCCTGGAGTGTATCCGTCTACAATGAGCAGTTCTTC
>TRBD1|TRBV2|TRBJ1-1|-|12
CARGQSRTEAFF
TGTGCCAGGGGACAGTCGCGAACTGAAGCTTTCTTT
>-|TRBV10-3|TRBJ1-5|-|14
CAIADRHSNQPQHF
TGTGCCATCGCTGACAGACATAGCAATCAGCCCCAGCATTTT
>-|TRBV25-1|TRBJ1-6|-|16
CASSEYHGQKDSPLHF
TGTGCCAGCAGTGAATACCATGGACAGAAGGACTCACCCCTCCACTTT
>-|TRBV4-1|TRBJ2-2|-|12
CASSQRTGELFF
TGCGCCAGCAGCCAACGCACCGGGGAGCTGTTTTTT
>-|TRBV11-1|TRBJ1-2|-|13
CASSLATRNGYTF
TGTGCCAGCAGCTTAGCGACCAGGAATGGCTACACCTTC
>TRBD1|TRBV4-3|TRBJ1-2|-|15
CASSQDRTGVYGYTF
TGCGCCAGCAGCCAAGACAGGACAGGGGTCTATGGCTACACCTTC
>-|TRBV7-9|TRBJ1-6|-|15
CASSLVSTAPSPLHF
TGTGCCAGCAGCTTAGTCTCGACAGCCCCTTCACCCCTCCACTTT
>-|TRBV4-2|TRBJ1-2|-|14
CASSQDQAGYGYTF
TGTGCCAGCAGCCAAGATCAGGCAGGCTATGGCTACACCTTC
>-|TRBV12-5|TRBJ1-1|once|16
CASGLVTGTYLTEAFF
TGTGCTAGTGGTTTGGTAACCGGGACATACCTCACTGAAGCTTTCTTT
>-|TRBV18|TRBJ1-1|-|13
CASSLDQAWWAFF
TGTGCCAGCTCACTAGACCAGGCGTGGTGGGCTTTCTTT
>TRBD1|TRBV12-3/TRBV12-4|TRBJ1-1|-|13
CASRTGEHTEAFF
TGTGCCAGCAGGACAGGGGAGCACACTGAAGCTTTCTTT
>TRBD1|TRBV18|TRBJ2-3|few|14
CASSPTGGADTQYF
TGTGCCAGCTCACCGACAGGGGGCGCAGATACGCAGTATTTT
>TRBD1|TRBV4-3|TRBJ2-7|-|15
CASSQYRGQTYEQYF
TGCGCCAGCAGCCAGTACAGGGGGCAGACCTACGAGCAGTACTTC
>TRBD1|TRBV29-1|TRBJ2-5|-|14
CSVSPSSGTGGQYF
TGCAGCGTTTCCCCCTCTTCCGGGACAGGGGGCCAGTACTTC
>TRBD1|TRBV11-1|TRBJ2-7|-|11
CASSPGGEQYF
TGTGCCAGCAGCCCAGGGGGCGAGCAGTACTTC
>-|TRBV6-6|TRBJ1-2|-|12
CASSLGDYGYTF
TGTGCCAGCAGCCTCGGGGACTATGGCTACACCTTC
>TRBD2|TRBV5-4|TRBJ2-1|-|16
CASSLAGGGSYNEQFF
TGTGCCAGCAGCTTGGCCGGCGGGGGCTCCTACAATGAGCAGTTCTTC
>-|TRBV5-1|TRBJ2-5|-|14
CASSDTGGVETQYF
TGCGCCAGCAGCGACACAGGGGGGGTGGAGACCCAGTACTTC
>-|TRBV12-3/TRBV12-4|TRBJ1-4|-|13
CASSFKGEGKLFF
TGTGCCAGCAGTTTTAAAGGGGAAGGAAAACTGTTTTTT
>-|TRBV2|TRBJ2-2|-|14
CASSEVEGTGELFF
TGTGCCAGCAGCGAGGTGGAGGGCACCGGGGAGCTGTTTTTT
>-|TRBV4-3|TRBJ2-7|few|15
CASSQDFGSSYEQYF
TGCGCCAGCAGCCAAGATTTCGGTAGCTCCTACGAGCAGTACTTC
>TRBD1|TRBV14|TRBJ2-7|-|15
CASSQVWQGASEQYF
TGTGCCAGCAGCCAAGTGTGGCAGGGGGCCAGCGAGCAGTACTTC
>TRBD1|TRBV19|TRBJ1-6|-|14
CASSRQGYNSPLHF
TGTGCCAGTAGCCGACAGGGCTATAATTCACCCCTCCACTTT
>TRBD1|TRBV2|TRBJ1-5|-|14
CASSVKGAYQPQHF
TGTGCCAGCAGTGTTAAGGGGGCATATCAGCCCCAGCATTTT
>TRBD1|TRBV3-1/TRBV3-2|TRBJ2-6|-|15
CASSLTGVGANVLTF
TGTGCCAGCAGCCTGACAGGGGTTGGGGCCAACGTCCTGACTTTC
>TRBD2|TRBV28|TRBJ2-5|-|15
CASSPGGGGSETQYF
TGTGCCAGCAGTCCGGGGGGAGGAGGTAGCGAGACCCAGTACTTC
>TRBD1|TRBV18|TRBJ2-7|-|15
CASTLVRDRGYEQYF
TGTGCCAGCACGCTTGTCCGGGACAGGGGCTACGAGCAGTACTTC